Below, one T cell receptor (beta chain) is given with its context. The entry originates in a study of blood T cell repertoires in COVID-19. Profiling relied on immunoSEQ multiplex PCR, and the TCRdb table lists in-frame clones only, not all of them. The sample comprises fewer than 65,000 clones, roughly 90% of which are singletons, and 1.3% rests with the top ten. V trimming: 3 bases; J trimming: 1 base; junction bases outside the gene matches: 5. CDR3 size: 15 residues. Germline assignment: CDR1 LNHDA and CDR2 SQIVND (reference sequence). The sequencing input was peripheral blood. The receptor was derived from an elderly woman with acute or convalescent COVID-19. The chain combines TRBV19 with TRBJ1-1; 7 bases agree with TRBD1. CDR3 bases: TGTGCCAGTAGTATCTCGGCAGGGGGGAACACTGAAGCTTTCTTT. It yields the protein CASSISAGGNTEAFF.